The T cell receptor (beta chain) under discussion was sequenced for a study of cytomegalovirus exposure and HLA in healthy donors. For the study at large: Later analysis reported that the 110 or so validation repertoires shared the platform of the approximately 670 first-cohort repertoires.

Findings and caveats of the study: Investigators reported approximately 170 TCR beta chains as tied to cytomegalovirus.

The donors were members of the validation cohort comprising over a hundred subjects, separate from the roughly 680-subject first cohort. The CDR3 extends over 15 amino acids. Germline V CDR1 and CDR2: MNHEY, SMNVEV (reference sequence). The V end was cut by 2 bases, the J end by 7 bases, with 17 bases between. Turning to this clone: Antigen unknown.

Method: immunoSEQ multiplex PCR; TCRdb's copy keeps in-frame clones and lacks some. The sample lists roughly 240,000 clones, about 87% occurring once. The J gene is TRBJ1-2, the V gene TRBV27; possible D gene TRBD1, 6 bases. The sample comprised PBMCs. The clonotype was recovered from a young man in good health and CMV-seronegative. CDR3 protein: CASSLERGPTGGYTF. CDR3 bases: TGTGCCAGCAGTTTAGAGCGGGGGCCCACTGGTGGCTACACCTTC.